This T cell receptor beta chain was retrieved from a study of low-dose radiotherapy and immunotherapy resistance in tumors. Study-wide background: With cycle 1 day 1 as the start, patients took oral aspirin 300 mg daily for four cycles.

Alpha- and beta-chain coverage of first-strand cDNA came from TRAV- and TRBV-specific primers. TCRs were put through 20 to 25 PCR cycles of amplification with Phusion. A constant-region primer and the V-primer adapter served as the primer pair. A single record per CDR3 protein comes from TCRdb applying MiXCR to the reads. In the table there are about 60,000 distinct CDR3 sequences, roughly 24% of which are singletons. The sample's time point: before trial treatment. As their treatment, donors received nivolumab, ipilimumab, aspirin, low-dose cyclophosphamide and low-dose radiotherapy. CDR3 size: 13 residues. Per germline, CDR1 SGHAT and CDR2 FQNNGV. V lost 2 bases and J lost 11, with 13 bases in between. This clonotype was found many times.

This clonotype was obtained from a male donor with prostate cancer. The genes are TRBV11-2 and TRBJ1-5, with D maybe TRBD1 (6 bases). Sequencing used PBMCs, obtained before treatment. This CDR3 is CASSLRGRDTQHF. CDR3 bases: TGTGCCAGCAGCTTAAGGGGCCGGGACACCCAGCATTTT.